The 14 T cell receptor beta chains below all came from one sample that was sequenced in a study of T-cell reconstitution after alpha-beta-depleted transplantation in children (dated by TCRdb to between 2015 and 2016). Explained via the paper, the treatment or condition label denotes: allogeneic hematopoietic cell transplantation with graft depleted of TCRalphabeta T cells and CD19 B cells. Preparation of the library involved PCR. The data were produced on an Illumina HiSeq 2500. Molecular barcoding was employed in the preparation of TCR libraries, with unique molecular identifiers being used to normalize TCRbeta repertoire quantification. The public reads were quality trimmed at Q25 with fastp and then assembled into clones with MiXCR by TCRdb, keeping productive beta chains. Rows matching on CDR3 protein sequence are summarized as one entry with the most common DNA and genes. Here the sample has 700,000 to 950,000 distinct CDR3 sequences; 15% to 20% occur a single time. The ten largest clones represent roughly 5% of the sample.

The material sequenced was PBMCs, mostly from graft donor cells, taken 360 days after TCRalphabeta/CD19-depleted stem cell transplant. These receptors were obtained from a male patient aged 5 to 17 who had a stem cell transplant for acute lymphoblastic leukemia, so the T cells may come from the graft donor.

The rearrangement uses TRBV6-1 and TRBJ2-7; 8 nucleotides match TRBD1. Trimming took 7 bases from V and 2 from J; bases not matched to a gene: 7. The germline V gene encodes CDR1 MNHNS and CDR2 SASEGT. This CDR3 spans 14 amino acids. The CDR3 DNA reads TGTGCCAGCAATACCCAACAGGGGGCCTACGAGCAGTACTTC. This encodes CASNTQQGAYEQYF.

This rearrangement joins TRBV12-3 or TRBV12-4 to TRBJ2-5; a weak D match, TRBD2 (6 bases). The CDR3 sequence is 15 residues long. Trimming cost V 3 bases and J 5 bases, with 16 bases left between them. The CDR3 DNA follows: TGTGCCAGCAGTTTTGTGGCGGGGACGAGGGAGACCCAGTACTTC. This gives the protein CASSFVAGTRETQYF.

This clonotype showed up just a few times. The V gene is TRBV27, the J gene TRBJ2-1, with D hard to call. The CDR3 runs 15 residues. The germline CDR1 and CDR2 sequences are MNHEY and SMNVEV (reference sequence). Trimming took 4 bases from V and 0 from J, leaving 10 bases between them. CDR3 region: CASSSIPSSYNEQFF. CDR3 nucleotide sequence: TGTGCCAGCAGTTCAATCCCGAGCTCCTACAATGAGCAGTTCTTC.

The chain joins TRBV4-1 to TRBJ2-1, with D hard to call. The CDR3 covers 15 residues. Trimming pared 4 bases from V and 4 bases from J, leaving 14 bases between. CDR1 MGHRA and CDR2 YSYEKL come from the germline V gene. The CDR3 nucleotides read TGCGCCAGCAGCCTGGTGGCGGATCTTTACAATGAGCAGTTCTTC. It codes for CASSLVADLYNEQFF.

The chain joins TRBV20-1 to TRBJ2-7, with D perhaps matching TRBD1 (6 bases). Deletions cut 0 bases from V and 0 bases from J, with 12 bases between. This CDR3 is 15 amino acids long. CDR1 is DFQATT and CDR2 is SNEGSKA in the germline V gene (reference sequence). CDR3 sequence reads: CSARDRRTASYEQYF. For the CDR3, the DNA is TGCAGTGCTAGAGATAGGCGGACAGCCTCCTACGAGCAGTACTTC.

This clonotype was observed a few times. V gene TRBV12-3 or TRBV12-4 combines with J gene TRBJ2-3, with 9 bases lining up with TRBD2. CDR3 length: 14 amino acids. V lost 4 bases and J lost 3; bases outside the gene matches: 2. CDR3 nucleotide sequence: TGTGCCAGCAGTTCTAGCGGGGAGACAGATACGCAGTATTTT. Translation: CASSSSGETDTQYF.

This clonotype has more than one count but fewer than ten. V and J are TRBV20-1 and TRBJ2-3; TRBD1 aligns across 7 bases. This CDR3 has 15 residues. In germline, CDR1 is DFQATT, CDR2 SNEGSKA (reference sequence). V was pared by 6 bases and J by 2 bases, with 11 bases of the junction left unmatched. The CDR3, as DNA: TGCAGTGCCCAGACAGGGTCAGGTTACACAGATACGCAGTATTTT. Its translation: CSAQTGSGYTDTQYF.

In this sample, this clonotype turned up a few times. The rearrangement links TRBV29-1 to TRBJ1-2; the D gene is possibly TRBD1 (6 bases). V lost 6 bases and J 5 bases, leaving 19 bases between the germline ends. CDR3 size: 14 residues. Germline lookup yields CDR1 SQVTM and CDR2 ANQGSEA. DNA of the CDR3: TGCAGCGTCCCACCAGGGGCCTCGGGGTATGGCTACACCTTC. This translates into CSVPPGASGYGYTF.

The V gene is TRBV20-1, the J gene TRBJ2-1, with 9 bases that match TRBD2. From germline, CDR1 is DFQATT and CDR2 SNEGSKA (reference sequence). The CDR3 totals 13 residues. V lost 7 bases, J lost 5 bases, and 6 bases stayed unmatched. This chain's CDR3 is CSVAGTSNNEQFF. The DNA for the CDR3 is TGCAGTGTGGCCGGGACTAGCAACAATGAGCAGTTCTTC.

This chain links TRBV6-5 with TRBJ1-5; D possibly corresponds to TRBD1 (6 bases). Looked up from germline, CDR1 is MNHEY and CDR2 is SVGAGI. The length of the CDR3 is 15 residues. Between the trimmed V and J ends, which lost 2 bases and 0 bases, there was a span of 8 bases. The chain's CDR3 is CASSYRQDSNQPQHF. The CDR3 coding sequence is TGTGCCAGCAGTTACCGACAGGATAGCAATCAGCCCCAGCATTTT.

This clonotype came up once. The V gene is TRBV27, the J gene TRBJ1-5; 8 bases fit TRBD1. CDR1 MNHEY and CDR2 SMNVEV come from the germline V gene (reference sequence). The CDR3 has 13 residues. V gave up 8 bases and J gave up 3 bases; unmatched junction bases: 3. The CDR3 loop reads CASGQGHNQPQHF. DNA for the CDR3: TGTGCCAGCGGACAGGGTCACAATCAGCCCCAGCATTTT.

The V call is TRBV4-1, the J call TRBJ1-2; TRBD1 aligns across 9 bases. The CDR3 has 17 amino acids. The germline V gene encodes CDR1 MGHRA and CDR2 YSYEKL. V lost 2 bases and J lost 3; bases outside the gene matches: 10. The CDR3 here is CASSQPTTGGADYGYTF. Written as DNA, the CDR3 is TGCGCCAGCAGCCAACCTACCACAGGGGGCGCGGACTATGGCTACACCTTC.

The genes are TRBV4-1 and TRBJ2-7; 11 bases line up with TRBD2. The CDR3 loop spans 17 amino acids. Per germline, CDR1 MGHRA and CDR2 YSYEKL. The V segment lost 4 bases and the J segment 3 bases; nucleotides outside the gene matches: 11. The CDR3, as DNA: TGCGCCAGCAGCCTGAATCCGGGACTAGCGGAACTCTACGAGCAGTACTTC. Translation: CASSLNPGLAELYEQYF.

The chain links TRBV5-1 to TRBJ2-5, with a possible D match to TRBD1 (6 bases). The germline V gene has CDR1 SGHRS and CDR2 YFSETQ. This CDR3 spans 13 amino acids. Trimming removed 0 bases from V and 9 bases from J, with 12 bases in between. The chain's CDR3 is CASSLDRVSPQYF. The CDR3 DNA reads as TGCGCCAGCAGCTTGGACAGGGTATCTCCCCAGTACTTC.